A selection of T cell receptor beta chains follows, all from one sample in a study of graft-versus-host responses after intestinal transplantation. The protocol was immunoSEQ multiplex PCR, while the TCRdb copy is restricted to in-frame clones and leaves out a portion. The sample consists of tens of thousands of clones, 89% of them appearing once. Antigens of these TCRs are unknown. The sample consisted of unstimulated CD8+ T cells sorted from spleen or lymph node cells, taken before intestinal transplant. Receptor source: a human donor who received an intestinal transplant. The CDR3 runs from the conserved cysteine through the conserved F or W. A D gene is named only where the DNA matches it firmly. Clone size is not always given. Where it is, it says once, few, many or a class for expanded clones.

D: NA
V: TRBV6-5
size: NA
J: TRBJ2-7
DNA: TGTGCCAGCAGTTACTCCCCAGGGTCAATCCGTTACGAGCAGTACTTC
CDR3: CASSYSPGSIRYEQYF

D: NA
V: TRBV28
size: NA
J: TRBJ2-7
DNA: TGTGCCAGCAGTTTTTCCCCGAGCTCCTACGAGCAGTACTTC
CDR3: CASSFSPSSYEQYF

D: TRBD2
V: TRBV6-4
size: few
J: TRBJ2-3
DNA: TGTGCCAGCAGTGACAGCGGGGGAGGGACAGATACGCAGTATTTT
CDR3: CASSDSGGGTDTQYF

D: NA
V: TRBV19
size: NA
J: TRBJ1-1
DNA: TGTGCCAGTAGTATCGGGGGGGACGCTTTCTTT
CDR3: CASSIGGDAFF

D: NA
V: TRBV27
size: NA
J: TRBJ2-3
DNA: TGTGCCAGCACTCCCGCTAGCTGGAACACAGATACGCAGTATTTT
CDR3: CASTPASWNTDTQYF

D: NA
V: TRBV27
size: NA
J: TRBJ2-1
DNA: TGTGCCAGCAGCAGATACAATGAGCAGTTCTTC
CDR3: CASSRYNEQFF

D: NA
V: TRBV6-1
size: NA
J: TRBJ1-1
DNA: TGTGCCAGCAGTACCCAACAGGGATCTGAAGCTTTCTTT
CDR3: CASSTQQGSEAFF

D: TRBD2
V: TRBV6-1
size: NA
J: TRBJ2-3
DNA: TGTGCCAGCAGTGAATTAATGGGCGGGGGAGTCACAGATACGCAGTATTTT
CDR3: CASSELMGGGVTDTQYF

D: NA
V: TRBV28
size: few
J: TRBJ1-6
DNA: TGTGCCAGCAGTTTACCAGGGGTCACCTATAATTCACCCCTCCACTTT
CDR3: CASSLPGVTYNSPLHF

D: TRBD1
V: TRBV9
size: once
J: TRBJ1-2
DNA: TGTGCCAGCAGCGAGGGAAACAGGGGCGGCTACACCTTC
CDR3: CASSEGNRGGYTF

D: TRBD1
V: TRBV30
size: NA
J: TRBJ2-7
DNA: TGTGCCTGGAGTTCCGGGACAGGGGACTACGAGCAGTACTTC
CDR3: CAWSSGTGDYEQYF

D: TRBD1
V: TRBV4-1
size: once
J: TRBJ2-7
DNA: TGCGCCAGCAGCCATTATCACCCGGGACAGACCTACGAGCAGTACTTC
CDR3: CASSHYHPGQTYEQYF

D: TRBD2
V: TRBV19
size: NA
J: TRBJ2-1
DNA: TGTGCCAGTAGTATAGGCGGGAGCACCTACAATGAGCAGTTCTTC
CDR3: CASSIGGSTYNEQFF

D: NA
V: TRBV20-1
size: NA
J: TRBJ1-2
DNA: TGCAGTGCTAGGACAGGCCGGGGCACCTTC
CDR3: CSARTGRGTF

D: TRBD1
V: TRBV2
size: NA
J: TRBJ2-2
DNA: TGTGCCAGCAGGGACAGGCCCGGGGAGCTGTTTTTT
CDR3: CASRDRPGELFF

D: NA
V: TRBV11-2
size: NA
J: TRBJ2-3
DNA: TGTGCCAGCAGCTTATCAGGGTTTGGCACAGATACGCAGTATTTT
CDR3: CASSLSGFGTDTQYF

D: TRBD1
V: TRBV7-9
size: NA
J: TRBJ2-7
DNA: TGTGCCAGCAGCTTAGCCGGACAGGGGAGCTCCTACGAGCAGTACTTC
CDR3: CASSLAGQGSSYEQYF

D: NA
V: TRBV7-9
size: few
J: TRBJ1-4
DNA: TGTGCCAGCAGCTTCGATGGGGGCTCAAATGAAAAACTGTTTTTT
CDR3: CASSFDGGSNEKLFF

D: NA
V: TRBV7-9
size: NA
J: TRBJ2-3
DNA: TGTGCCAGCAGCCCAGGAAAAAAGGGGCCCGGCACAGATACGCAGTATTTT
CDR3: CASSPGKKGPGTDTQYF

D: TRBD2
V: TRBV27
size: NA
J: TRBJ2-7
DNA: TGTGCCAGCAGTAGCCTAGCGGGGATATACGAGCAGTACTTC
CDR3: CASSSLAGIYEQYF

D: NA
V: TRBV2
size: NA
J: TRBJ2-7
DNA: TGTGCCAGCAGTCGGGGGATGGGGGGGGCGACCTACGAGCAGTACTTC
CDR3: CASSRGMGGATYEQYF

D: NA
V: TRBV27
size: NA
J: TRBJ2-2
DNA: TGTGCCAGCAGTTTATCGCCTAGGACAACCGGGGAGCTGTTTTTT
CDR3: CASSLSPRTTGELFF

D: TRBD2
V: TRBV7-7
size: NA
J: TRBJ2-5
DNA: TGTGCTAGCAGCCTACTAGCGGGAGCTGGGGAGACCCAGTACTTC
CDR3: CASSLLAGAGETQYF